This T cell receptor (beta chain) was found in a study of PD-L1 blockade in urothelial cancer. The overall study: Blood yielded a median of roughly 140,000 T cells per sample.

This clone has a single count. Clones were read by immunoSEQ multiplex PCR, and TCRdb kept only the in-frame ones, dropping some. The sample holds roughly 130,000 clones, about four fifths seen once. The CDR3 consists of 14 residues. V was clipped by 7 bases and J by 9 bases, with 19 bases between them. The V gene's germline CDR1 is MDHEN and CDR2 SYDVKM. The time point denotes: pretreatment peripheral blood. Patients suffered from locally advanced or metastatic urothelial carcinoma. Sample numbers ranged from 1 to 8 per patient, encompassing pretreatment and on-treatment collections. The chain recombines TRBV28 with TRBJ1-5; no clear D. This TCR came from a man in his forties or fifties with urothelial cancer. The input for sequencing was PBMCs, taken around atezolizumab (anti-PD-L1) treatment. The chain's CDR3 is CASTLTRRNGPQHF. The CDR3 DNA reads TGTGCCAGCACCCTTACCAGGAGGAACGGGCCCCAGCATTTT.